This T cell receptor (beta chain) was recorded in a study of OX40 agonist ivuxolimab in advanced cancers. Study-level background: The costimulatory receptor OX40 (CD134) was targeted by ivuxolimab, a fully human IgG2 agonistic monoclonal antibody. Intravenous ivuxolimab was administered to patients every 2 weeks at six dose levels: 0.01, 0.1, 0.3, 1.5, 3 and 10 mg/kg. Among the approximately 54 dose-escalation patients, about 20 had hepatocellular carcinoma, approximately 15 melanoma, 9 renal cell carcinoma and 9 head and neck cancer. The dose-escalation cohort was approximately 83% male with a mean age of around 64 years, ranging from roughly 23 to 85. Patients were allowed to have had prior anti-PD-1, anti-PD-L1 or anti-CTLA-4 therapy, and around 41% of the dose-escalation patients had previously received checkpoint inhibitors. Three dose-escalation patients achieved partial responses, one with hepatocellular carcinoma and two with cutaneous melanoma. The purpose of peripheral TCRbeta sequencing was to test whether ivuxolimab changed TCR sequence diversity and led to clonal T-cell expansion. The paper describes the monotherapy dose-escalation part (N of about 52 patients) of the phase I trial of ivuxolimab. Study-wide findings and limitations: Low levels of normalized T-cell clonal expansion were also seen in some patients who did not respond. On average, CD8+ T cells showed more expanded clones than CD4+ T cells after ivuxolimab. In partial responders in the 0.1-3.0 mg/kg groups, normalized peripheral clonal expansion was found to be among the lowest, especially among CD8+ T cells. At doses of 0.1 to 3.0 mg/kg, clonal expansion of both CD4+ and CD8+ T cells in blood was seen between baseline and week 6. The antigen specificity of the clonally expanded peripheral T cells was not determined.

Patients with autoimmune disease history or receiving systemic immunosuppression were excluded from the trial. Peripheral blood for TCR sequencing was drawn from every dose cohort at baseline, at cycle 4 day 1 and at cycle 7 day 1. The samples were taken from a phase I, first-in-human, multicenter, open-label dose-escalation trial of ivuxolimab. Adults with locally advanced or metastatic head and neck squamous cell, hepatocellular, melanoma or renal cell carcinoma were enrolled in the trial. Before TCR sequencing, CD4+ T cells and CD8+ T cells from peripheral blood were sorted into separate populations. This clone was counted only a few times. Its recognized antigen is unknown. Per-base quality was not reported, and no clone a single base away is much larger than it. Genomic DNA was isolated from the sorted cells so that the TCRbeta CDR3 region could be sequenced. The immunoSEQ Assay was used to sequence the TCRbeta CDR3 regions. TCRdb mirrors the immuneACCESS table, restricted to in-frame sequences. Some clones are absent from its copies; in checked studies, under half trace to an unresolved V gene, and the reason for the others is unknown. The sample table records around 64,000 clones; 87% of these occur just once. The top ten clonotypes cover approximately 1.3% of the sample.

Counted from cysteine to phenylalanine, this CDR3 has 14 amino acids. Left in the record is the CDR3 DNA by itself, 42 bases read in frame from the first base. CDR1 and CDR2, looked up from the germline V gene, are SGHTA and FQGNSA. The junction carries 13 bases between V and J, which are trimmed by 4 bases and 6 bases respectively. This TCR came from an adult with an advanced solid tumor such as melanoma, head and neck, liver or kidney cancer. Sequenced material: CD4+ or CD8+ T cells sorted from blood, taken in a trial of the OX40 agonist ivuxolimab. The chain employs TRBV7-2 and TRBJ2-1, with TRBD1 as a weak D call on 6 bases. The CDR3 protein is CASSSEWGLNEQFF. The nucleotide sequence reads TGTGCCAGCAGCTCCGAGTGGGGGCTCAATGAGCAGTTCTTC. Reference TRBV7-2 and TRBJ2-1 genes cover what lies past the CDR3, so the full variable domain is GAGVSQSPSNKVTEKGKDVELRCDPISGHTALYWYRQSLGQGLEFLIYFQGNSAPDKSGLPSDRFSAERTGGSVSTLTIQRTQQEDSAVYLCASSSEWGLNEQFFGPGTRLTVL.